The T cell receptor beta chain under discussion was sequenced for a study of cytomegalovirus exposure and HLA in healthy donors. Whole-study context: Roughly 85 million unique TCRs from HLA-typed donors made up an early data release. Study findings and constraints: The study dropped some indistinguishable V segments, TRBV6-2 and TRBV6-3 among them. The study found most TCR sequences rare, yet found some public TCRs in many donors. Sequence variants that were highly shared formed a cluster that was likely a sequencing artifact.

PCR primers comprised 60 Vbeta and 13 Jbeta primers. TCRdb's copy holds only in-frame clones and misses some; the assay was immunoSEQ multiplex PCR. Of tens of thousands of clones in the sample, approximately 84% were seen once. This clone came up once. The antigen is undetermined. In germline, CDR1 is MDHEN, CDR2 SYDVKM. The CDR3 runs 15 residues. Trimming took 5 bases from V and 2 from J, leaving 16 bases between them. V usage is TRBV28 and J usage is TRBJ2-7; D might be TRBD1 (6 bases). This clonotype was obtained from a girl aged 2-10 years in good health and CMV-seropositive. What was sequenced was PBMCs. The CDR3 here is CASSAPGHTPYEQYF. The CDR3 bases are TGTGCCAGCAGTGCACCGGGACATACCCCCTACGAGCAGTACTTC.